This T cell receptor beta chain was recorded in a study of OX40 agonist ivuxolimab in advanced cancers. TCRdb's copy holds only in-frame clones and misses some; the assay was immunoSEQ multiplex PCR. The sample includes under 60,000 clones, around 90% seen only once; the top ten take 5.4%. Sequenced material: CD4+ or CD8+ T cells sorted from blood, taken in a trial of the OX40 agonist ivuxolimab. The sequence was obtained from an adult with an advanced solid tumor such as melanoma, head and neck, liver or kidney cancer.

This CDR3 reads CASSLSLAPQDEQFF. CDR3 DNA: TGCGCCAGCAGCTTATCCCTAGCTCCTCAGGATGAGCAGTTCTTC. This chain joins TRBV5-1 and TRBJ2-1, with D tentatively TRBD2 (5 bases). Germline lookup yields CDR1 SGHRS and CDR2 YFSETQ. There are 15 residues in the CDR3. V was shortened by 2 bases and J by 8 bases, with 17 bases between the two germline ends. The full variable domain, with the rest looked up from reference TRBV5-1 and TRBJ2-1, is KAGVTQTPRYLIKTRGQQVTLSCSPISGHRSVSWYQQTPGQGLQFLFEYFSETQRNKGNFPGRFSGRQFSNSRSEMNVSTLELGDSALYLCASSLSLAPQDEQFFGPGTRLTVL.